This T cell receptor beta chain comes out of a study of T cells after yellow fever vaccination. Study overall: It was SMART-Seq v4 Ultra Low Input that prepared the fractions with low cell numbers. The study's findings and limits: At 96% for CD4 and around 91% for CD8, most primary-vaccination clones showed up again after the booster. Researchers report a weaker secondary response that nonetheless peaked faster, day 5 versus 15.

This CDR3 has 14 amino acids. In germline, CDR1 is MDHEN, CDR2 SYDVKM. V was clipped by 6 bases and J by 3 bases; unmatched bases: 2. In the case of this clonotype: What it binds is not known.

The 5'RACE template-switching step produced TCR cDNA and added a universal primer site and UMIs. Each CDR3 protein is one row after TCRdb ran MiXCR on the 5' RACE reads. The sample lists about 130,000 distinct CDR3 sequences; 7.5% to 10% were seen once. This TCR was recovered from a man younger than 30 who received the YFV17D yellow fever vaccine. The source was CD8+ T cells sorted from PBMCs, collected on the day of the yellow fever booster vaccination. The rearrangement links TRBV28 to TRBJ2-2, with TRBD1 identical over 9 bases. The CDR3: CASRDRGYTGELFF. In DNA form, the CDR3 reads TGTGCCAGCAGGGACAGGGGTTACACCGGGGAGCTGTTTTTT.